One sample yielded the 16 T cell receptor beta chains listed below, sequenced in a study of cytomegalovirus exposure and HLA in healthy donors. PCR was performed using 60 Vbeta and 13 Jbeta primers. Assay: immunoSEQ multiplex PCR; the TCRdb copy retains only in-frame clones and omits some. Among some 120,000 clones listed, roughly 74% were seen once. Input material: PBMCs. These receptors were taken from a middle-aged man in good health and CMV-seropositive.

The V call is TRBV27, the J call TRBJ2-3; a possible D gene is TRBD2 (5 bases). The V gene lost 2 bases and the J gene lost 2 bases, with 11 bases spanning the gap. This CDR3 comprises 15 residues. In germline, CDR1 is MNHEY, CDR2 SMNVEV (reference sequence). The CDR3 reads CASSLEGRITDTQYF. Here the CDR3 DNA reads TGTGCCAGCAGTTTAGAGGGCAGAATCACAGATACGCAGTATTTT.

The chain joins TRBV5-4 to TRBJ2-1, with 11 positions matching TRBD2. Trimming at V came to 4 bases and at J to 5 bases, leaving 2 bases not matched to a gene. This CDR3 contains 14 residues. CDR1 SGHNT and CDR2 YYREEE come from the germline V gene (reference sequence). CDR3 sequence reads: CASSGGLADNEQFF. The CDR3 nucleotides read TGTGCCAGCAGCGGGGGACTAGCGGACAATGAGCAGTTCTTC.

This chain joins TRBV19 and TRBJ1-5, with D perhaps TRBD1 (5 bases). CDR3 length: 13 residues. Germline assignment: CDR1 LNHDA and CDR2 SQIVND (reference sequence). V was clipped by 4 bases and J by 7 bases, with 11 bases between them. CDR3 sequence: CASSTRQNQPQHF. Written as DNA, the CDR3 is TGTGCCAGTAGTACCAGACAGAACCAGCCCCAGCATTTT.

The V and J genes are TRBV19 and TRBJ2-6, with D possibly matching TRBD1 (6 bases). This CDR3 is built from 18 residues. Trimming left V 6 bases short and J 0 bases short, with 18 bases between. Germline lookup yields CDR1 LNHDA and CDR2 SQIVND (reference sequence). The CDR3 sequence: CASSRRGTGISGANVLTF. CDR3 in DNA: TGTGCCAGTAGCCGCCGAGGAACAGGGATCTCTGGGGCCAACGTCCTGACTTTC.

This chain uses TRBV27 with TRBJ2-1; 10 bases map to TRBD2. Germline V gives CDR1 MNHEY, CDR2 SMNVEV (reference sequence). This CDR3 has 15 residues. The V and J ends lost 5 bases and 8 bases, in that order; junction bases with no gene match: 9. CDR3 in amino acids: CASSPPSGSGYEQFF. In DNA form, the CDR3 reads TGTGCCAGCAGTCCCCCTAGCGGGAGTGGATATGAGCAGTTCTTC.

CDR3 DNA: TGTGCCAGCAGTTCCAAGGGACTAGCGGGAAGTCACATTCAGTACTTC. Translating gives CASSSKGLAGSHIQYF. This chain uses TRBV6-6 with TRBJ2-4, with 13 nucleotides matching TRBD2. Germline V gives CDR1 MNHNY, CDR2 SVGAGI (reference sequence). The CDR3 totals 16 residues. Trimming took 4 bases from V and 8 from J; bases not matched to a gene: 8.

As DNA, the CDR3 is TGTGCCAGCAGTGAGTCAGGGGGAAGGTACACTGAAGCTTTCTTT. This gives the protein CASSESGGRYTEAFF. This chain connects TRBV25-1 to TRBJ1-1; TRBD1 aligns across 7 bases. The CDR3 runs to 15 residues. The germline gives CDR1 MGHDK, CDR2 SYGVNS. Trimming took 3 bases from V and 3 from J; bases not matched to a gene: 7. The full variable domain, with the rest looked up from reference TRBV25-1 and TRBJ1-1, is EADIYQTPRYLVIGTGKKITLECSQTMGHDKMYWYQQDPGMELHLIHYSYGVNSTEKGDLSSESTVSRIRTEHFPLTLESARPSHTSQYLCASSESGGRYTEAFFGQGTRLTVV.

This clone was picked up a small number of times. V gene TRBV6-5 combines with J gene TRBJ1-4; 7 bases map to TRBD1. The junction had 5 bases not matched to a gene; V was cut back by 4 bases and J by 0 bases. Germline V gives CDR1 MNHEY, CDR2 SVGAGI. The CDR3 extends over 16 amino acids. CDR3 protein: CASSLQGNPTNEKLFF. The CDR3 DNA reads as TGTGCCAGCAGTTTACAGGGGAACCCAACTAATGAAAAACTGTTTTTT.

The rearrangement links TRBV7-2 to TRBJ1-1, with 8 bases lining up with TRBD1. Germline V lookup: CDR1 SGHTA, CDR2 FQGNSA. The CDR3 sequence is 16 residues long. Trimming at V came to 6 bases and at J to 4 bases, leaving 13 bases not matched to a gene. The CDR3 reads CASRRQPQGASTEAFF. CDR3 bases: TGTGCCAGCAGACGCCAACCCCAGGGGGCGAGCACTGAAGCTTTCTTT.

A note on this clone: The same CDR3 is also encoded by other DNA sequences in this sample. This chain uses TRBV28 with TRBJ2-5; D gene uncertain. The V and J ends lost 5 bases and 5 bases respectively, with 6 bases between them. CDR1 and CDR2 (germline): MDHEN, SYDVKM. The CDR3 totals 11 residues. In nucleotides, the CDR3 is TGTGCCAGCAGTCCTTCTGAGACCCAGTACTTC. Translated, it gives CASSPSETQYF.

The CDR3 sequence is CASSIDRLAGTYEQYF. In DNA form, the CDR3 reads TGTGCCAGTAGTATAGATCGGCTAGCGGGAACCTACGAGCAGTACTTC. The chain recombines TRBV19 with TRBJ2-7; 9 bases agree with TRBD2. From germline, CDR1 is LNHDA and CDR2 SQIVND (reference sequence). V was pared by 0 bases and J by 2 bases, with 5 bases of the junction left unmatched. The CDR3 covers 16 residues. Drawing the rest from reference TRBV19 and TRBJ2-7, the complete variable domain is DGGITQSPKYLFRKEGQNVTLSCEQNLNHDAMYWYRQDPGQGLRLIYYSQIVNDFQKGDIAEGYSVSREKKESFPLTVTSAQKNPTAFYLCASSIDRLAGTYEQYFGPGTRLTVT.

The rearrangement links TRBV18 to TRBJ2-7, with 7 bases identical to TRBD1. The CDR3 contains 14 residues. Germline V gene data show CDR1 as KGHSH and CDR2 as LQKENI. J gave up 6 bases and V 1 base, and 6 bases lay outside the gene matches. The CDR3 region has the DNA TGTGCCAGCTCACCACAGGGGGCGGTAGGCGAGCAGTACTTC. Translated, it gives CASSPQGAVGEQYF.

The chain couples TRBV7-2 to TRBJ1-2, with D possibly matching TRBD1 (6 bases). The germline CDR1 and CDR2 sequences are SGHTA and FQGNSA. CDR3 size: 14 residues. V shed 7 bases and J shed 5 bases, with 17 bases lying between them. The CDR3 DNA sequence: TGTGCCAGCAACAACAACAGGGTATTATATGGCTACACCTTC. This codes for CASNNNRVLYGYTF. The full variable domain, completed using reference TRBV7-2 and TRBJ1-2, is GAGVSQSPSNKVTEKGKDVELRCDPISGHTALYWYRQSLGQGLEFLIYFQGNSAPDKSGLPSDRFSAERTGGSVSTLTIQRTQQEDSAVYLCASNNNRVLYGYTFGSGTRLTVV.

This chain links TRBV6-5 with TRBJ2-1; D possibly corresponds to TRBD1 (6 bases). V was trimmed by 2 bases and J by 5 bases, leaving 10 bases between them. The CDR3 length is 14 residues. CDR1 is MNHEY and CDR2 is SVGAGI in the germline V gene. The CDR3 sequence: CASSYGQRNNEQFF. CDR3 DNA sequence: TGTGCCAGCAGTTACGGACAGCGTAACAATGAGCAGTTCTTC.

This clone appeared a few times. The chain has TRBV6-5 and TRBJ1-2; 7 bases are shared with TRBD1. The CDR3 runs 13 residues. The germline CDR1 and CDR2 sequences are MNHEY and SVGAGI. Trimming removed 6 bases from V and 8 bases from J; junction bases left unmatched: 9. The CDR3 here is CASSLLTGDGYTF. As DNA, the CDR3 is TGTGCCAGCAGCCTCTTAACAGGGGACGGCTACACCTTC.

The rearrangement links TRBV19 to TRBJ1-6; TRBD1 matches at 8 bases. Germline V gives CDR1 LNHDA, CDR2 SQIVND (reference sequence). The V segment lost 6 bases and the J segment 6 bases; nucleotides outside the gene matches: 7. CDR3 length: 15 amino acids. CDR3 sequence reads: CASRLDRGTNSPLHF. As DNA, the CDR3 is TGTGCCAGTAGGCTCGACAGGGGAACTAATTCACCCCTCCACTTT. Based on the CDR3 plus reference TRBV19 and TRBJ1-6, the full variable domain is DGGITQSPKYLFRKEGQNVTLSCEQNLNHDAMYWYRQDPGQGLRLIYYSQIVNDFQKGDIAEGYSVSREKKESFPLTVTSAQKNPTAFYLCASRLDRGTNSPLHFGNGTRLTVT.